Described below is a single T cell receptor beta chain sequence and its context. Ages ranged from about 18 to 89 years, with residence in under 25 US areas. It was within 2 weeks before study entry that exposed participants met a COVID-19 case. The entry originates in a study of blood T cell repertoires in COVID-19. Study in general: PBMCs, B-cell-depleted T cells, or T cells were the source of the cDNA or gDNA that made up the material.

Per the study methods: How many nucleated cells were present was estimated from reference gene primer amplification. This table comes from immunoSEQ multiplex PCR, and its TCRdb copy is limited to in-frame clones, with some not included. For V, J and clone size, that table is used; D and trimming come from the DNA. The sample has about 350,000 clones, more than 70% seen once. This CDR3 region has 14 residues. Germline lookup yields CDR1 KGHSH and CDR2 LQKENI. Trimming removed 3 bases at V and 5 bases at J, with 10 bases between. The material sequenced was PBMCs or T cells enriched from blood (not recorded which). The chain has TRBV18 and TRBJ1-4; D is perhaps TRBD1 (6 bases). This TCR was recovered from a woman aged 25-40 years who had been exposed to COVID-19. The CDR3 coding sequence is TGTGCCAGCTCACCGGGGGCGGAGAATGAAAAACTGTTTTTT. Translated, it gives CASSPGAENEKLFF.